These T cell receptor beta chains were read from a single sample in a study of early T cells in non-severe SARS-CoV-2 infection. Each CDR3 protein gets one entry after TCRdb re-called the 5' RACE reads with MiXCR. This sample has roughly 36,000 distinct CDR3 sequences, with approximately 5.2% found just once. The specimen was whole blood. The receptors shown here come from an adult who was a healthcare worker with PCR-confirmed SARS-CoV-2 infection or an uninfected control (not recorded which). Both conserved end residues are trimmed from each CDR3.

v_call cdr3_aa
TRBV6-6 ASSYRGADTDTQY
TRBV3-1 ASSLAATGLGAGELF
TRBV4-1 ASSQVPGDYEQY
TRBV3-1 ASSPYRDTTEAF
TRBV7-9 ASSSWTVEDTQY
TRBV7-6 ASSLKGNNEQF
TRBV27 ASTHGDSGSPLH
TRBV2 ASSEERGNEQF
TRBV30 ASTRAGGPPAAKNIQY
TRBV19 ASSIGGYATYEQY
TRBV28 ASRDGGGLGYT